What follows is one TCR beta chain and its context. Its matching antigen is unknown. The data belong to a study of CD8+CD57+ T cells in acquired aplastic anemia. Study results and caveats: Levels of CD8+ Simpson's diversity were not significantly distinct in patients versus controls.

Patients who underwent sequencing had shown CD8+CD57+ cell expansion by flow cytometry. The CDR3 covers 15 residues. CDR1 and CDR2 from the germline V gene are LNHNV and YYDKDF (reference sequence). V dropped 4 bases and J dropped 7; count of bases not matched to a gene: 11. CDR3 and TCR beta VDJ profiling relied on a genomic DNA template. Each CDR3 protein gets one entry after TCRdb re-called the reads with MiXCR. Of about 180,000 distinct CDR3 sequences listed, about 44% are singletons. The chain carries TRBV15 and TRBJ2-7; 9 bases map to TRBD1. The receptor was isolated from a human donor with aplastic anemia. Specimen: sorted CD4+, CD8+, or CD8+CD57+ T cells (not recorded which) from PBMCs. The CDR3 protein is CATSKGQGTRGEQYF. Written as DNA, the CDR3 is TGTGCCACCAGCAAGGGACAGGGTACAAGGGGTGAGCAGTACTTC.